This T cell receptor beta chain was recorded in a study of beta chain features in type 1 diabetes. The germline V gene encodes CDR1 SGHAT and CDR2 FQNNGV. CDR3 length: 17 residues. V lost 1 base and J lost 1, with 14 bases in between. The purity of all sorted populations exceeded 98%. Study-wide findings and caveats: Type 1 diabetes patients had VDJ junctions that carried fewer insertions and more deletions. Among patients with Type 1 diabetes, TCRB CDR3s were moderately but significantly shorter in every one of the four CD4+ subsets.

In this sample, this clone turned up a few times. Its target is unknown. Expressed TCRB transcripts were sequenced, since all the RNA that had been isolated was reverse transcribed. Method: immunoSEQ multiplex PCR; TCRdb's copy keeps in-frame clones and lacks some. The sample has 30,000 or so clones, around three fifths seen once. Sequenced input: Tregs from blood. The chain carries TRBV11-2 and TRBJ2-1; tentatively, D is TRBD2 (6 bases). This TCR came from a woman in her twenties or thirties with type 1 diabetes. CDR3 amino acids: CASSLAVVGSSYNEQFF. The CDR3 DNA follows: TGTGCCAGCAGCTTAGCGGTGGTCGGGAGTTCCTACAATGAGCAGTTCTTC.